This T cell receptor (beta chain) was captured in a study of blood T cell repertoires in COVID-19. CDR3 length: 15 residues. V lost 5 bases, J lost 10 bases, and 9 bases stayed unmatched. In germline, CDR1 is MNHEY, CDR2 SVGAGI. The table came from immunoSEQ multiplex PCR; TCRdb's copy has only in-frame clones and leaves some out. The repertoire consists of 140,000 or so clones, with around 81% occurring once and the leading ten covering roughly 5.3%. The chain recombines TRBV6-5 with TRBJ1-6; 9 nucleotides line up with TRBD1. Material: peripheral blood. This TCR was sampled from a woman in her 50s with acute or convalescent COVID-19. CDR3 in DNA: TGTGCCAGCAGTAATTTTGGGACAGGGTCGTCACCCCTCCACTTT. It is translated as CASSNFGTGSSPLHF.